One T cell receptor beta chain is described in this entry. Its specificity is not known. These data belong to a study of blood T cells in healthy people across ages. Study findings and constraints: More naive CD4+ cells and higher diversity were found in long-lived than in aged donors.

Using a J-beta primer mix together with a sample-barcoded 5' primer, a second PCR was run for 7 to 11 cycles. TCRdb called the 5' RACE reads again in MiXCR, with one record for every CDR3 protein. Of 1.5 million to 2 million distinct CDR3 sequences in the sample, roughly 49% were seen once. V trimming: 4 bases; J trimming: 7 bases; junction bases outside the gene matches: 4. Germline CDR1 SEHNR, CDR2 FQNEAQ (reference sequence). The CDR3 totals 14 residues. Sequencing was done on a sample of blood. This clonotype originated in a woman aged 40 to 50 in good health. V usage is TRBV7-9 and J usage is TRBJ1-4; 9 bases match TRBD1. The DNA of the CDR3 is TGTGCCAGCAGCTCCCGGGACAGGGTTGAAAAACTGTTTTTT. It yields the protein CASSSRDRVEKLFF.